What follows are 18 T cell receptor beta chains derived from one specimen sequenced in a study of CDR3 diversity in severe acne. TCRdb reanalysed the PCR reads using MiXCR and keeps one entry per CDR3 protein. The repertoire holds tens of thousands of distinct CDR3 sequences, with under 60% as singletons. The sequencing sample was made of blood. The receptors stem from a male donor in good health, without acne.

This rearrangement joins TRBV11-3 to TRBJ1-2; 9 positions agree with TRBD1. V was pared by 4 bases and J by 6 bases, with 3 bases of the junction left unmatched. Germline lookup yields CDR1 SGHNT and CDR2 YENEEA. CDR3 length: 13 amino acids. CDR3 nucleotides: TGTGCCAGCAGCTCGGGACAGGGTGATGGCTACACCTTC. This gives the protein CASSSGQGDGYTF.

The V and J genes are TRBV5-1 and TRBJ1-6; no definite D call. Germline CDR1 reads SGHRS; CDR2 reads YFSETQ. V lost 4 bases, J lost 10 bases, and 9 bases lay in between. The CDR3 totals 12 residues. The CDR3 region has the DNA TGCGCCAGCAGCCGGGATCAGTCACCCCTCCACTTT. Protein: CASSRDQSPLHF. Complete variable domain (other parts from reference TRBV5-1 and TRBJ1-6): KAGVTQTPRYLIKTRGQQVTLSCSPISGHRSVSWYQQTPGQGLQFLFEYFSETQRNKGNFPGRFSGRQFSNSRSEMNVSTLELGDSALYLCASSRDQSPLHFGNGTRLTVT.

To note about this clonotype: Its ends do not fully match the called genes, so a read error is possible. V and J are TRBV5-4 and TRBJ1-5; TRBD1 matches 8 bases. The CDR3 totals 17 residues. Per the germline V gene, CDR1 is SGHNT and CDR2 is YYREEE (reference sequence). Here the CDR3 DNA reads TGTGCCGGCAGCGCCTATCCAGGGGGCCGAGGCAATCAGCCCCAGCATTTT. It translates to CAGSAYPGGRGNQPQHF.

The chain couples TRBV11-2 to TRBJ2-5; 9 bases map to TRBD2. CDR3 size: 13 residues. Trimming at V came to 5 bases and at J to 5 bases, leaving 3 bases not matched to a gene. The V gene's germline CDR1 is SGHAT and CDR2 FQNNGV. CDR3 DNA: TGTGCCAGCAGCCCTAGCGGGGAGGAGACCCAGTACTTC. Protein product: CASSPSGEETQYF.

The gene calls are TRBV2 and TRBJ2-5, with 9 bases identical to TRBD2. This CDR3 has 13 residues. V shed 7 bases, J shed 5 bases, and the junction held 5 bases outside the gene matches. In germline, CDR1 is SNHLY, CDR2 FYNNEI. In DNA, the CDR3 is TGTGCCAGCATGCGGGGGGGTTGGGAGACCCAGTACTTC. Translating gives CASMRGGWETQYF.

To note about this clonotype: Sequence at one end of the junction differs from germline and may be a read error. The CDR3 here is CASTSGTPRWETRYF. For the CDR3, the DNA is TGTGCCAGCACCTCCGGGACCCCTAGGTGGGAGACCCGGTACTTC. V and J are TRBV25-1 and TRBJ2-5, with D tentatively TRBD1 or TRBD2 (5 bases each). This CDR3 has 15 amino acids. Germline CDR1 and CDR2: MGHDK and SYGVNS.

With regard to this clonotype: Because it lacks the conserved phenylalanine or tryptophan at the end, this CDR3 is likely a read error. Because the CDR3's place on the DNA is in doubt, the DNA is left out and the CDR3 is given as listed by TCRdb. The rearrangement joins TRBV7-3 to TRBJ2-5; TRBD1 is the table's D call, not checked against the DNA. The germline gives CDR1 SGHTA, CDR2 FQGTGA. The CDR3 totals 8 residues, both ends included. The CDR3: CASSLGDR.

This rearrangement joins TRBV7-9 to TRBJ2-6; D gene ambiguous. Germline loops: CDR1 SEHNR, CDR2 FQNEAQ (reference sequence). V dropped 5 bases and J dropped 0 bases, with 14 bases sitting between them. The CDR3 totals 17 residues. In DNA, the CDR3 is TGTGCCAGCAGCCCCCAGACACGGGTCTCTGGGGCCAACGTCCTGACTTTC. Its protein product is CASSPQTRVSGANVLTF.

This clonotype was found many times. The J gene is TRBJ1-5, the V gene TRBV20-1; D gene uncertain. CDR3 length equals 14 residues. CDR1 and CDR2 from the germline V gene are DFQATT and SNEGSKA (reference sequence). Trimming removed 0 bases from V and 2 bases from J, with 8 bases in between. This CDR3 is CSARDQHGNQPQHF. The CDR3 bases are TGCAGTGCTAGAGATCAACACGGCAATCAGCCCCAGCATTTT.

This chain connects TRBV20-1 to TRBJ1-5; 9 bases match TRBD1. V dropped 5 bases and J dropped 4; count of bases not matched to a gene: 9. CDR1 and CDR2 (germline): DFQATT, SNEGSKA (reference sequence). The CDR3 length is 15 residues. CDR3 DNA: TGCAGTGCTGAGACAGGGGGATACCTTAATCAGCCCCAGCATTTT. Its protein is CSAETGGYLNQPQHF.

Remarks on this clonotype: Lacking the conserved final phenylalanine or tryptophan, this CDR3 likely reflects a read error. The DNA is omitted, as the CDR3 cannot be located on it reliably, and the CDR3 follows TCRdb's listing. The genes are TRBV15 and TRBJ2-5; TRBD1 reflects the table's D call only, with no check against the DNA. The CDR3 numbers 16 amino acids, ends counted. Looked up from germline, CDR1 is LNHNV and CDR2 is YYDKDF (reference sequence). CDR3 loop: CATSRGEQAPGYTFGS.

This CDR3 is CATSDLGKEAFF. The CDR3 nucleotides read TGTGCCACCAGTGATTTAGGGAAGGAAGCTTTCTTT. V gene TRBV24-1 combines with J gene TRBJ1-1, with no clear D. V was cut by 1 base and J by 8 bases, with 7 bases left in between. The CDR3 has 12 amino acids. Per germline, CDR1 KGHDR and CDR2 SFDVKD.

This rearrangement joins TRBV2 to TRBJ1-1; 8 nucleotides match TRBD1. The CDR3 extends over 15 amino acids. V shed 3 bases, J shed 0 bases, and the junction held 3 bases outside the gene matches. Germline V gene lookup returns CDR1 SNHLY and CDR2 FYNNEI. The CDR3 DNA is TGTGCCAGCAGTGACCTGGGACAGGTGAACACTGAAGCTTTCTTT. Translated: CASSDLGQVNTEAFF.

The chain carries TRBV5-6 and TRBJ1-2; D gene uncertain. Germline CDR1 SGHDT, CDR2 YYEEEE. The CDR3 consists of 13 residues. V lost 4 bases to trimming and J lost 4 bases, with 11 bases between them. CDR3 loop: CASSQQLAYGYTF. The CDR3 DNA reads TGTGCCAGCAGCCAACAACTAGCCTATGGCTACACCTTC.

This clonotype was counted once. The chain couples TRBV7-2 to TRBJ1-3; 7 bases are shared with TRBD1. Germline V gene lookup returns CDR1 SGHTA and CDR2 FQGNSA. The trim removed 7 bases at V and 2 bases at J, leaving 5 bases unmatched. The CDR3 is 14 amino acids. CDR3 nucleotides: TGTGCCAGCACGGGACAGATTACTGGAAACACCATATATTTT. This sequence encodes CASTGQITGNTIYF.

This clonotype came up a few times. The rearrangement joins TRBV6-1 to TRBJ1-2; the D gene is possibly TRBD1 (5 bases). The V and J ends lost 5 bases and 6 bases respectively, with 19 bases between them. Germline assignment: CDR1 MNHNS and CDR2 SASEGT. CDR3 length: 15 amino acids. The CDR3 nucleotides read TGTGCCAGCAGTTACTTCGCGTGGGGCGCGGATGGCTACACCTTC. Its translation is CASSYFAWGADGYTF.

In this sample, this clonotype turned up many times. The CDR3 does not end in the conserved phenylalanine or tryptophan, so this is likely a read error. The J gene is TRBJ2-5, the V gene TRBV12-3 or TRBV12-4, with D unclear. Trimming took 4 bases from V and 5 from J, leaving 8 bases between them. CDR3 length: 12 residues. DNA for the CDR3: TGTGCCAGCAGTTCGGTTGGGGAGACCCAGTACCTC. This sequence encodes CASSSVGETQYL.

Comment on this clonotype: A read error may produce the germline difference seen at one junction end. This chain connects TRBV20-1 to TRBJ1-5, with D unclear. Germline V gene sequence: CDR1 DFQATT, CDR2 SNEGSKA (reference sequence). The CDR3 covers 15 residues. CDR3 region: CSALAGGPNNEPQHF. CDR3 coding DNA: TGCAGTGCTCTAGCGGGAGGTCCTAACAATGAGCCCCAGCATTTT.